This paragraph reports one TCR beta chain. The target antigen is unknown. This sample was included in a study of PD-1 blockade in classical Hodgkin lymphoma. Whole-study results and caveats: Newly diagnosed patients reportedly had lower baseline TCR diversity than healthy donors. Those achieving complete response showed baseline diversity like newly diagnosed patients. It was CD4+ TCR diversity, not CD8+, that rose significantly by C4D1.

Trimming pared 7 bases from V and 5 bases from J, leaving 15 bases between. CDR3 size: 14 residues. Germline V gene sequence: CDR1 SGHAT, CDR2 FQNNGV. Assay used: immunoSEQ multiplex PCR; TCRdb lists only in-frame clones, some missing. The data show 95,000 to 100,000 clones, with about 89% seen just once and approximately 6.3% held by the top ten. Each and every patient relapsed after autologous stem cell transplantation, and patients got differing brentuximab vedotin exposure. Reported best responses ranged across complete response, partial response or progressive disease. The chain joins TRBV11-2 to TRBJ2-1; tentative D call: TRBD2 (5 bases). The sample consisted of peripheral blood mononuclear cells (PBMCs), taken before the second cycle of nivolumab. This clonotype was obtained from a human donor with classical Hodgkin lymphoma. The CDR3 loop reads CASNSPGKDNEQFF. Here the CDR3 DNA reads TGTGCCAGCAACTCTCCCGGGAAGGACAATGAGCAGTTCTTC. Variable domain in full (rest from reference TRBV11-2 and TRBJ2-1): EAGVAQSPRYKIIEKRQSVAFWCNPISGHATLYWYQQILGQGPKLLIQFQNNGVVDDSQLPKDRFSAERLKGVDSTLKIQPAKLEDSAVYLCASNSPGKDNEQFFGPGTRLTVL.